The entry below describes one TCR beta chain. The antigen is unknown. This entry is derived from a study of shared clonotypes between healthy human individuals. The CDR3 runs 14 residues. Trimming shortened V by 0 bases and J by 6 bases, and 11 bases separated the two germline ends. In germline, CDR1 is SGHDT, CDR2 YYEEEE. The repertoire was sequenced with immunoSEQ multiplex PCR; TCRdb's copy has only in-frame clones and lacks some. The data hold roughly 1.4 million clones, with about 98.5% observed a single time. Nashville, Tennessee was home to all donors, each a Caucasian adult. Study-wide results and caveats: Researchers sampled only blood; tissue repertoires likely differ. Rarefaction exposed incomplete sorted-subset sequencing despite large depth.

This TCR came from a man aged 30 to 45 in good health. The specimen was naive CD4+ T cells sorted from blood. Subset described: CD45RA+ positively selected. This chain uses TRBV5-6 with TRBJ2-3; D gene uncertain. CDR3 region: CASSLVRLEDTQYF. CDR3 bases: TGTGCCAGCAGCTTGGTACGTTTGGAGGATACGCAGTATTTT.